Listed here are 19 T cell receptor beta chains from one sample, sequenced in a study of blood T cells in healthy people across ages. Next came a second PCR, run for about 6 to 11 cycles, which used a sample-barcoded 5' primer along with a J-beta primer mix. TCRdb used MiXCR to reprocess the 5' RACE reads, holding one entry per CDR3 protein. This table has about 1.6 million distinct CDR3 sequences, about 32% appearing once. The sample comprised blood. All receptors come from a woman under 40 in good health.

The chain carries TRBV7-9 and TRBJ1-4, with D tentatively TRBD1 (5 bases). This CDR3 comprises 15 residues. CDR1 is SEHNR and CDR2 is FQNEAQ in the germline V gene (reference sequence). Trimming left V 5 bases short and J 5 bases short, with 15 bases between. CDR3 sequence reads: CASSAALPGNEKLFF. The CDR3 nucleotides read TGTGCCAGCAGCGCAGCTTTGCCAGGGAATGAAAAACTGTTTTTT.

The chain has TRBV10-3 and TRBJ2-2, with 10 bases identical to TRBD1. The CDR3 covers 16 residues. Trimming at V came to 5 bases and at J to 4 bases, leaving 7 bases not matched to a gene. Germline V gene sequence: CDR1 ENHRY, CDR2 SYGVKD. The CDR3 nucleotides read TGTGCCATCAGTCCAGACAGGGGGCGAAGCACCGGGGAGCTGTTTTTT. This gives the protein CAISPDRGRSTGELFF.

In its sample, this clonotype was seen once. The chain uses TRBV10-3 and TRBJ1-6; the D gene is possibly TRBD1 (5 bases). Germline CDR1 ENHRY, CDR2 SYGVKD. This CDR3 has 15 amino acids. V was clipped by 10 bases and J by 10 bases, with 23 bases between them. CDR3 nucleotide sequence: TGTGCCACCCTATCGACGGCAGGGAAACAATCACCCCTCCACTTT. It is translated as CATLSTAGKQSPLHF.

The rearrangement uses TRBV6-1 and TRBJ2-7; 15 nucleotides line up with TRBD2. The CDR3 length is 16 residues. Per the germline V gene, CDR1 is MNHNS and CDR2 is SASEGT. V gave up 7 bases and J gave up 2 bases; unmatched junction bases: 6. As DNA, the CDR3 is TGTGCCAGCACAAATGGACTAGCGGGAGGGACCTACGAGCAGTACTTC. Encoded protein: CASTNGLAGGTYEQYF.

This chain uses TRBV7-6 with TRBJ2-1, with TRBD2 matching over 8 bases. This CDR3 contains 17 residues. Germline trimming cut 2 bases from V and 8 bases from J; bases unmatched to any gene: 14. CDR1 and CDR2 (germline): SGHVS, FNYEAQ. The CDR3 region is CASSLRRPRGGSDEQFF. The CDR3 DNA reads TGTGCCAGCAGCTTACGGCGTCCGCGCGGGGGGAGCGATGAGCAGTTCTTC.

This chain links TRBV6-2 or TRBV6-3 with TRBJ2-5, with 9 bases lining up with TRBD2. Germline V gene lookup returns CDR1 MNHEY and CDR2 SVGEGT. The J segment lost 4 bases and the V segment lost 3 bases, leaving 18 bases of the junction unmatched. The CDR3 is made up of 19 amino acids. CDR3: CASSYASGGKRRLRETQYF. The CDR3 DNA follows: TGTGCCAGCAGTTATGCCAGCGGGGGGAAAAGAAGGTTAAGAGAGACCCAGTACTTC.

The rearrangement joins TRBV4-1 to TRBJ1-1; no reliable D call. CDR1 MGHRA and CDR2 YSYEKL come from the germline V gene. The CDR3 runs to 14 residues. Trimming stripped 4 bases from V and 0 bases from J, with 9 bases between. Here the CDR3 reads CASSLRLLNTEAFF. The CDR3 coding sequence is TGCGCCAGCAGCCTCAGACTCCTGAACACTGAAGCTTTCTTT.

This sequence joins TRBV18 and TRBJ2-4; possibly TRBD1 or TRBD2 for D (5 bases each). The J call may be incorrect, as the DNA end agrees better with TRBJ2-7. CDR1 KGHSH and CDR2 LQKENI come from the germline V gene. CDR3 length equals 13 residues. For the CDR3, the DNA is TGTGCCAGCTCACCTGGGGGTTCGGACGAGCAGTACTTC. It is translated as CASSPGGSDEQYF.

The chain joins TRBV4-2 to TRBJ2-7; 9 positions agree with TRBD2. CDR3 length: 17 residues. Germline lookup yields CDR1 LGHNA and CDR2 YNFKEQ. The V segment lost 0 bases and the J segment 4 bases; nucleotides outside the gene matches: 10. CDR3 coding DNA: TGTGCCAGCAGCCAAGACCGAGATGCTAGCGGGGATTACGAGCAGTACTTC. Its translation: CASSQDRDASGDYEQYF.

This clonotype was seen many times. The chain combines TRBV6-2 or TRBV6-3 with TRBJ2-7, with D perhaps matching TRBD1 or TRBD2 (5 bases each). In germline, CDR1 is MNHEY, CDR2 SVGEGT. Trimming left V 7 bases short and J 3 bases short, with 10 bases between. The CDR3 contains 12 residues. The CDR3 bases are TGTGCCAGCACCGAGGGGTACTACGAGCAGTACTTC. Amino acid sequence: CASTEGYYEQYF.

This clonotype occurred a few times. V and J are TRBV7-2 and TRBJ2-3; 8 bases are a match to TRBD1. The CDR3 is 17 amino acids. V lost 1 base and J lost 0; bases outside the gene matches: 6. The V gene's germline CDR1 is SGHTA and CDR2 FQGNSA. The CDR3 DNA reads as TGTGCCAGCAGCTTAGTCGGGACAGGAAAAAGCACAGATACGCAGTATTTT. Translation: CASSLVGTGKSTDTQYF.

This clonotype was found a few times. This chain links TRBV4-1 with TRBJ1-6; D unclear. Germline V gives CDR1 MGHRA, CDR2 YSYEKL. The CDR3 runs 13 residues. Trimming removed 0 bases from V and 10 bases from J, with 7 bases in between. The CDR3 loop reads CASSQDRLSPLHF. The CDR3 bases are TGCGCCAGCAGCCAAGATCGTCTGTCACCCCTCCACTTT.

This clonotype occurred a few times. V gene TRBV7-3 combines with J gene TRBJ2-4; D might be TRBD2 (6 bases). Per germline, CDR1 SGHTA and CDR2 FQGTGA. This CDR3 is 13 amino acids long. V was cut by 5 bases and J by 9 bases, with 14 bases left in between. CDR3 residues: CASSRLVRSIQYF. The CDR3 DNA sequence: TGTGCCAGCAGCCGACTAGTCAGGAGCATTCAGTACTTC.

A note on this clonotype: Just one base apart from a much larger clone, this may be a read error. The J gene is TRBJ1-1, the V gene TRBV7-7; TRBD1 is a possible D gene (6 bases). Per germline, CDR1 SSHAT and CDR2 FNYEAQ (reference sequence). This CDR3 region has 15 residues. CDR3 protein: CASSPYPSGDTGAFF. CDR3 coding DNA: TGTGCCAGCAGCCCATACCCATCTGGGGACACTGGAGCTTTCTTT.

The rearrangement uses TRBV7-8 and TRBJ2-5; tentatively, D is TRBD1 (8 bases). The CDR3 contains 16 residues. The germline V gene has CDR1 SGHVS and CDR2 FQNEAQ. Between the trimmed V and J ends, which lost 5 bases and 5 bases, there was a span of 21 bases. The CDR3 region is CASSRSTGGTTETQYF. The CDR3 DNA reads as TGTGCCAGCAGCAGGTCAACAGGGGGGACTACGGAGACCCAGTACTTC.

This clonotype has only a few counts. V usage is TRBV11-2 and J usage is TRBJ2-4; tentatively, D is TRBD1 (5 bases). The CDR3 length is 16 residues. CDR1 and CDR2 (germline): SGHAT, FQNNGV. Trimming shortened V by 1 base and J by 1 base, and 11 bases separated the two germline ends. The CDR3: CASSLGGAGAKNIQYF. In nucleotides, the CDR3 is TGTGCCAGCAGCTTAGGTGGGGCTGGGGCCAAAAACATTCAGTACTTC.

In this sample, this clonotype turned up a few times. The CDR3 protein is CSAGGRAAETQYF. CDR3 DNA: TGCAGTGCGGGCGGCAGGGCGGCTGAGACCCAGTACTTC. The chain links TRBV20-1 to TRBJ2-5, with TRBD1 as a possible D gene (5 bases). Germline assignment: CDR1 DFQATT and CDR2 SNEGSKA (reference sequence). The CDR3 is 13 amino acids. V was pared by 6 bases and J by 5 bases, with 16 bases between.

This clonotype appeared a single time. V and J are TRBV7-9 and TRBJ1-2; a possible D gene is TRBD1 (5 bases). There are 14 residues in the CDR3. V was cut by 2 bases and J by 5 bases, with 12 bases left in between. Germline V gives CDR1 SEHNR, CDR2 FQNEAQ (reference sequence). This CDR3 is CASSLNFGGYGYTF. The CDR3 nucleotides read TGTGCCAGCAGCTTAAATTTTGGGGGGTATGGCTACACCTTC.

This chain links TRBV2 with TRBJ2-1; tentatively, D is TRBD2 (6 bases). CDR1 is SNHLY, CDR2 FYNNEI, per germline. This CDR3 is 12 amino acids long. Trimming shortened V by 2 bases and J by 12 bases, and 11 bases separated the two germline ends. CDR3 amino acids: CASSESGDVQFF. The CDR3 DNA reads as TGTGCCAGCAGTGAATCGGGGGACGTGCAGTTCTTC.